These 13 T cell receptor beta chains originate from one sample sequenced in a study of technical replicates of blood from a handful of donors. Sequenced by immunoSEQ multiplex PCR; TCRdb stores in-frame clones only, minus some. The table records around 65,000 clones, approximately 86% of them present only once. Sequencing was carried out using PBMCs. These receptors all stem from a human donor in good health. Some clones in this sample may be carry-over from other donors' samples.

The chain couples TRBV4-1 to TRBJ1-1; D not certain. The CDR3 is 16 amino acids. Per the germline V gene, CDR1 is MGHRA and CDR2 is YSYEKL. V was trimmed by 1 base and J by 4 bases, leaving 16 bases between them. This CDR3 reads CASSQAIPRGSTEAFF. CDR3 bases: TGCGCCAGCAGCCAAGCGATTCCCCGTGGGAGCACTGAAGCTTTCTTT.

V and J are TRBV9 and TRBJ2-3; 8 bases fit TRBD2. The CDR3 sequence is 15 residues long. Per germline, CDR1 SGDLS and CDR2 YYNGEE. V lost 3 bases to trimming and J lost 1 base; unmatched junction nucleotides: 4. The CDR3 loop reads CASSDRAGGTDTQYF. The CDR3 DNA reads as TGTGCCAGCAGCGACCGAGCGGGGGGCACAGATACGCAGTATTTT. Looking up the rest from reference TRBV9 and TRBJ2-3 gives the full variable domain: DSGVTQTPKHLITATGQRVTLRCSPRSGDLSVYWYQQSLDQGLQFLIQYYNGEERAKGNILERFSAQQFPDLHSELNLSSLELGDSALYFCASSDRAGGTDTQYFGPGTRLTVL.

The chain joins TRBV5-1 to TRBJ2-3, with 7 bases that match TRBD2. V was clipped by 0 bases and J by 2 bases; unmatched bases: 6. The germline gives CDR1 SGHRS, CDR2 YFSETQ. This CDR3 has 16 amino acids. For the CDR3, the DNA is TGCGCCAGCAGCTTGGTTCCGGGACTAAACACAGATACGCAGTATTTT. Translation gives CASSLVPGLNTDTQYF.

The V and J genes are TRBV5-4 and TRBJ2-3; 9 bases are shared with TRBD1. This CDR3 is built from 16 residues. Germline values: CDR1 SGHNT, CDR2 YYREEE (reference sequence). The ends lost 6 bases at V and 6 bases at J; junction bases unmatched: 14. This CDR3 reads CASTTNRGQGGDTQYF. The CDR3 nucleotides read TGTGCCAGCACAACAAATCGGGGACAGGGCGGGGATACGCAGTATTTT. Complete variable domain (other parts from reference TRBV5-4 and TRBJ2-3): ETGVTQSPTHLIKTRGQQVTLRCSSQSGHNTVSWYQQALGQGPQFIFQYYREEENGRGNFPPRFSGLQFPNYSSELNVNALELDDSALYLCASTTNRGQGGDTQYFGPGTRLTVL.

The rearrangement joins TRBV7-9 to TRBJ1-1, with TRBD1 matching over 9 bases. The V gene's germline CDR1 is SEHNR and CDR2 FQNEAQ (reference sequence). V was clipped by 5 bases and J by 1 base; unmatched bases: 5. This CDR3 is 15 amino acids long. The CDR3, as DNA: TGTGCCAGCAGCCCCTCGGACAGGGGGAACACTGAAGCTTTCTTT. Translated: CASSPSDRGNTEAFF.

This chain connects TRBV11-2 to TRBJ2-7; D might be TRBD1 (5 bases). The CDR3 is made up of 14 amino acids. The V end was cut by 1 base, the J end by 3 bases, with 10 bases between. Germline V gene data show CDR1 as SGHAT and CDR2 as FQNNGV. In DNA, the CDR3 is TGTGCCAGCAGCTTAGGACAGAAGTTCTACGAGCAGTACTTC. This gives the protein CASSLGQKFYEQYF. Variable domain in full (rest from reference TRBV11-2 and TRBJ2-7): EAGVAQSPRYKIIEKRQSVAFWCNPISGHATLYWYQQILGQGPKLLIQFQNNGVVDDSQLPKDRFSAERLKGVDSTLKIQPAKLEDSAVYLCASSLGQKFYEQYFGPGTRLTVT.

The V call is TRBV29-1, the J call TRBJ1-2; TRBD1 might be the D (5 bases). The V end lost 2 bases, the J end lost 2 bases, and 9 bases lay between the germline ends. CDR1 is SQVTM and CDR2 is ANQGSEA in the germline V gene. The CDR3 runs to 13 residues. The CDR3 DNA reads as TGCAGCGTTGAATCCGGGGGGAACTATGGCTACACCTTC. Translated: CSVESGGNYGYTF.

This clone occurred a few times. V usage is TRBV30 and J usage is TRBJ1-1; 7 nucleotides align to TRBD1. This CDR3 region has 13 residues. Germline assignment: CDR1 GTSNPN and CDR2 SVGIG (reference sequence). The junction had 2 bases not matched to a gene; V was cut back by 3 bases and J by 1 base. CDR3 protein: CAWSGQANTEAFF. Here the CDR3 DNA reads TGTGCCTGGAGCGGACAGGCGAACACTGAAGCTTTCTTT.

The genes are TRBV6-5 and TRBJ1-1; no clear D gene. V shed 5 bases and J shed 5 bases, with 12 bases lying between them. The CDR3 is made up of 13 amino acids. Looked up from germline, CDR1 is MNHEY and CDR2 is SVGAGI. The DNA of the CDR3 is TGTGCCAGCAGTCCCCCTGGGAGGACTGAAGCTTTCTTT. This sequence encodes CASSPPGRTEAFF.

The genes are TRBV13 and TRBJ1-6, with D perhaps TRBD1 (6 bases). CDR1 is PRHDT and CDR2 is FYEKMQ in the germline V gene (reference sequence). The CDR3 covers 20 residues. The germline V and J ends were trimmed by 1 base and 10 bases, with 29 bases remaining between them. As DNA, the CDR3 is TGTGCCAGCAGCTTAGAGGGGATCATGTATGGAGACAGGAGAGGATCACCCCTCCACTTT. This sequence encodes CASSLEGIMYGDRRGSPLHF.

This sequence joins TRBV12-5 and TRBJ2-2; D not certain. CDR1 is LGHNT, CDR2 FRNRAP, per germline. Deletions cut 5 bases from V and 4 bases from J, with 8 bases between. The CDR3 is made up of 13 amino acids. The CDR3: CASGPYGTGELFF. CDR3 bases: TGTGCTAGTGGTCCCTACGGCACCGGGGAGCTGTTTTTT.

The chain combines TRBV10-3 with TRBJ1-6; D might be TRBD1 (6 bases). CDR1 is ENHRY, CDR2 SYGVKD, per germline. Trimming took 6 bases from V and 11 from J, leaving 11 bases between them. The CDR3 runs 12 residues. The CDR3 sequence is CAIRDSLTPLHF. The CDR3 bases are TGTGCCATCAGGGACAGTTTAACACCCCTCCACTTT.

The chain uses TRBV18 and TRBJ1-1; 8 bases match TRBD1. This CDR3 spans 13 amino acids. V trimming: 5 bases; J trimming: 7 bases; junction bases outside the gene matches: 6. CDR1 and CDR2 from the germline V gene are KGHSH and LQKENI. The CDR3 DNA follows: TGTGCCAGCTCATTAGGACAGGGAGATGAAGCTTTCTTT. Translation: CASSLGQGDEAFF. Full variable domain (missing parts from reference TRBV18 and TRBJ1-1): NAGVMQNPRHLVRRRGQEARLRCSPMKGHSHVYWYRQLPEEGLKFMVYLQKENIIDESGMPKERFSAEFPKEGPSILRIQQVVRGDSAAYFCASSLGQGDEAFFGQGTRLTVV.